This entry is about one T cell receptor beta chain. The record originates from a study of T cell changes during pregnancy in multiple sclerosis. Looked up from germline, CDR1 is SGHNT and CDR2 is YYREEE (reference sequence). The CDR3 is 12 amino acids. V lost 3 bases and J lost 2, with 6 bases in between. Method: immunoSEQ multiplex PCR; TCRdb's copy keeps in-frame clones and lacks some. The sample records fewer than 45,000 clones, 90% to 95% being singletons. The chain recombines TRBV5-4 with TRBJ2-7, with TRBD1 as a possible D gene (5 bases). The TCR comes from a female donor with multiple sclerosis, enrolled in a pregnancy study. The sequencing used CD8+ T cells from peripheral blood mononuclear cells, collected in the third trimester of pregnancy. In nucleotides, the CDR3 is TGTGCCAGCAGCTCGGACACCTACGAGCAGTACTTC. It encodes CASSSDTYEQYF. The full variable domain, completed using reference TRBV5-4 and TRBJ2-7, is ETGVTQSPTHLIKTRGQQVTLRCSSQSGHNTVSWYQQALGQGPQFIFQYYREEENGRGNFPPRFSGLQFPNYSSELNVNALELDDSALYLCASSSDTYEQYFGPGTRLTVT.